Below are 24 T cell receptor beta chains sequenced from a single sample in a study of PD-1 blockade in mismatch repair-deficient tumors. Here immunoSEQ multiplex PCR was the method, and the copy in TCRdb shows in-frame clones only, minus some. Seen here are about 40,000 clones, around 84% observed once, and the top ten hold around 3.9%. Sequencing was performed on peripheral blood, taken 76 weeks after starting pembrolizumab. Source of these receptors: an adult with mismatch repair-deficient cancer.

The sample holds a few counts of this clone. The chain is built from TRBV6-1 and TRBJ1-1; the D is unclear. The CDR3 length is 15 residues. Germline V gene lookup returns CDR1 MNHNS and CDR2 SASEGT. V dropped 4 bases and J dropped 1 base, with 13 bases sitting between them. CDR3 loop: CASSGRGDKNTEAFF. The CDR3 region has the DNA TGTGCCAGCAGTGGACGCGGGGATAAGAACACTGAAGCTTTCTTT.

The V and J genes are TRBV5-4 and TRBJ2-7; D is unresolved. Between the trimmed V and J ends, which lost 3 bases and 6 bases, there was a span of 10 bases. Germline V lookup: CDR1 SGHNT, CDR2 YYREEE (reference sequence). This CDR3 contains 12 residues. In DNA, the CDR3 is TGTGCCAGCAGCTCGAGACTCGGCGAGCAGTACTTC. Amino acids: CASSSRLGEQYF. The variable domain in full, completed from reference TRBV5-4 and TRBJ2-7, reads ETGVTQSPTHLIKTRGQQVTLRCSSQSGHNTVSWYQQALGQGPQFIFQYYREEENGRGNFPPRFSGLQFPNYSSELNVNALELDDSALYLCASSSRLGEQYFGPGTRLTVT.

This chain links TRBV9 with TRBJ2-7; 7 bases map to TRBD2. This CDR3 has 14 amino acids. V lost 4 bases, J lost 2 bases, and 6 bases stayed unmatched. Per the germline V gene, CDR1 is SGDLS and CDR2 is YYNGEE. The CDR3 coding sequence is TGTGCCAGCAGCCAGGCCGGGACTACCTACGAGCAGTACTTC. This gives the protein CASSQAGTTYEQYF.

This chain links TRBV7-6 with TRBJ2-1; 10 positions match TRBD2. The CDR3 consists of 19 residues. After removal of 1 base from V and 2 bases from J, the junction contained 11 bases not matched to a gene. Per germline, CDR1 SGHVS and CDR2 FNYEAQ. In DNA, the CDR3 is TGTGCCAGCAGCTTAGAGGTCTCGGCTAGCGGGAGTGCCTACAATGAGCAGTTCTTC. It yields the protein CASSLEVSASGSAYNEQFF.

The chain combines TRBV9 with TRBJ2-3; the D is unclear. The ends were cut back, 4 bases at V and 3 bases at J, with 15 bases in the middle. CDR1 and CDR2 (germline): SGDLS, YYNGEE. The CDR3 has 15 residues. The CDR3 region has the DNA TGTGCCAGCAGCTCGACCCCCCGTGCGACAGATACGCAGTATTTT. The encoded protein is CASSSTPRATDTQYF.

This clone was counted a single time. V is TRBV30 and J is TRBJ1-3; D not certain. This CDR3 has 14 residues. The ends were cut back, 1 base at V and 0 bases at J, with 7 bases in the middle. Germline V CDR1 and CDR2: GTSNPN, SVGIG (reference sequence). The CDR3 here is CAWSGGSSGNTIYF. In DNA, the CDR3 is TGTGCCTGGAGTGGTGGGAGCTCTGGAAACACCATATATTTT.

This CDR3 reads CASSLDQGYEQYF. DNA of the CDR3: TGCGCCAGCAGCTTGGATCAGGGCTACGAGCAGTACTTC. The J gene is TRBJ2-7, the V gene TRBV5-1, with a weak D call TRBD1 (5 bases). The V end lost 0 bases, the J end lost 3 bases, and 7 bases lay between the germline ends. Germline loops: CDR1 SGHRS, CDR2 YFSETQ. There are 13 residues in the CDR3.

The table lists this clone with a few counts. The chain employs TRBV18 and TRBJ1-2; TRBD1 might be the D (5 bases). The CDR3 length is 15 residues. Trimming left V 5 bases short and J 0 bases short, with 13 bases between. The V gene's germline CDR1 is KGHSH and CDR2 LQKENI. The CDR3 spells CASSSIGATNYGYTF. CDR3 nucleotides: TGTGCCAGCTCATCGATAGGGGCGACTAACTATGGCTACACCTTC.

The chain has TRBV12-5 and TRBJ1-1; D remains unclear. The germline V gene encodes CDR1 LGHNT and CDR2 FRNRAP. Trimming left V 0 bases short and J 7 bases short, with 9 bases between. The CDR3 loop spans 13 amino acids. The CDR3 DNA follows: TGTGCTAGTGGTTTGGTACTTCGCGGTGAAGCTTTCTTT. Amino acid sequence: CASGLVLRGEAFF.

The CDR3 is CASSEQAYNEQFF. CDR3 DNA: TGTGCCAGCAGTGAACAGGCATACAATGAGCAGTTCTTC. The V gene is TRBV2, the J gene TRBJ2-1, with D unclear. V was shortened by 2 bases and J by 4 bases, with 6 bases between the two germline ends. CDR1 SNHLY and CDR2 FYNNEI come from the germline V gene. The CDR3 is made up of 13 amino acids. Looking up the rest from reference TRBV2 and TRBJ2-1 gives the full variable domain: EPEVTQTPSHQVTQMGQEVILRCVPISNHLYFYWYRQILGQKVEFLVSFYNNEISEKSEIFDDQFSVERPDGSNFTLKIRSTKLEDSAMYFCASSEQAYNEQFFGPGTRLTVL.

V and J are TRBV6-1 and TRBJ2-3; 7 bases map to TRBD1. The germline gives CDR1 MNHNS, CDR2 SASEGT. This CDR3 region has 16 residues. Trimming took 3 bases from V and 6 from J; bases not matched to a gene: 12. Here the CDR3 DNA reads TGTGCCAGCAGTGATTTACAGGGGTGGGAAGGTGATACGCAGTATTTT. Translation gives CASSDLQGWEGDTQYF.

V and J are TRBV29-1 and TRBJ2-7, with a possible D match to TRBD2 (5 bases). CDR1 is SQVTM, CDR2 ANQGSEA, per germline. The CDR3 consists of 12 residues. The V and J ends lost 0 bases and 4 bases respectively, with 7 bases between them. This CDR3 is CSVEDRDYEQYF. The CDR3 DNA is TGCAGCGTTGAAGATCGGGATTACGAGCAGTACTTC.

This chain joins TRBV27 and TRBJ1-2, with TRBD1 as a possible D gene (5 bases). The length of the CDR3 is 14 residues. Germline V lookup: CDR1 MNHEY, CDR2 SMNVEV (reference sequence). The V end was cut by 6 bases, the J end by 8 bases, with 19 bases between. The CDR3 DNA follows: TGTGCCAGCAGAACCTCATGGGGGGATCGGGGCTACACCTTC. Protein sequence: CASRTSWGDRGYTF.

This clone was seen only once. The genes are TRBV25-1 and TRBJ1-2; D not certain. This CDR3 is 16 amino acids long. Germline-derived CDR1 and CDR2 are MGHDK and SYGVNS. Trimming removed 1 base from V and 7 bases from J, with 19 bases in between. CDR3 residues: CASSESVSLWRSGYTF. CDR3 in DNA: TGTGCCAGCAGTGAATCTGTGTCCCTATGGAGGTCTGGCTACACCTTC.

This clone came up a few times. The rearrangement uses TRBV15 and TRBJ2-1, with 11 bases matching TRBD2. Germline V CDR1 and CDR2: LNHNV, YYDKDF (reference sequence). The CDR3 consists of 13 residues. With V trimmed by 1 base and J by 12 bases, 2 bases remained unmatched. This CDR3 is CATSRGLAGTQFF. CDR3 sequence (DNA): TGTGCCACCAGCAGAGGACTAGCGGGAACGCAGTTCTTC.

The chain recombines TRBV27 with TRBJ2-6; D is ambiguous. Per the germline V gene, CDR1 is MNHEY and CDR2 is SMNVEV (reference sequence). The length of the CDR3 is 13 residues. Trimming stripped 8 bases from V and 1 base from J, with 6 bases between. This chain's CDR3 is CASARSGANVLTF. CDR3 DNA: TGTGCCAGCGCTAGGTCTGGGGCCAACGTCCTGACTTTC.

This clone was detected only once. The CDR3 coding sequence is TGTGCCAGCAGCCAAGTAGAGGGTGGGGCTTCCCACGAGCAGTACTTC. Encoded protein: CASSQVEGGASHEQYF. This chain connects TRBV14 to TRBJ2-7; D tentatively reads TRBD1 or TRBD2 (5 bases each). This CDR3 has 16 residues. The V gene's germline CDR1 is SGHDN and CDR2 FVKESK. Trimming stripped 1 base from V and 5 bases from J, with 18 bases between.

The chain is built from TRBV9 and TRBJ2-2; perhaps TRBD2 as D (6 bases). With 3 bases removed from V and 7 bases from J, the gap between germline ends came to 16 bases. This CDR3 has 15 residues. The germline V gene has CDR1 SGDLS and CDR2 YYNGEE. The CDR3 loop is CASSGSLRGVGELFF. The CDR3 DNA is TGTGCCAGCAGCGGTAGTTTGCGGGGAGTCGGGGAGCTGTTTTTT. Together with reference TRBV9 and TRBJ2-2, the CDR3 gives the full variable domain: DSGVTQTPKHLITATGQRVTLRCSPRSGDLSVYWYQQSLDQGLQFLIQYYNGEERAKGNILERFSAQQFPDLHSELNLSSLELGDSALYFCASSGSLRGVGELFFGEGSRLTVL.

V is TRBV7-2 and J is TRBJ1-1; no firm D call. Trimming cost V 5 bases and J 1 base, with 8 bases left between them. Germline loops: CDR1 SGHTA, CDR2 FQGNSA. The CDR3 spans 13 residues. The CDR3 is CASSPRQNTEAFF. The CDR3 region has the DNA TGTGCCAGCAGCCCCAGACAGAACACTGAAGCTTTCTTT.

This chain links TRBV19 with TRBJ1-1; TRBD1 matches at 8 bases. V lost 4 bases and J lost 1; bases outside the gene matches: 2. Germline lookup yields CDR1 LNHDA and CDR2 SQIVND (reference sequence). The length of the CDR3 is 14 residues. The CDR3 reads CASSTGTGNTEAFF. The CDR3 DNA is TGTGCCAGTAGTACAGGGACAGGGAACACTGAAGCTTTCTTT.

Turning to this clone: A read error may produce the germline difference seen at one junction end. The gene calls are TRBV7-7 and TRBJ2-5; either TRBD1 or TRBD2 may fit D (6 bases each). This CDR3 spans 18 amino acids. Germline-derived CDR1 and CDR2 are SSHAT and FNYEAQ (reference sequence). CDR3 DNA sequence: TGTGCTAGCAGCTTAGGGGCCTCCGGGCCTGGAGGGGGAGAGACCCAGTACTTC. It codes for CASSLGASGPGGGETQYF.

The V and J genes are TRBV6-5 and TRBJ2-7; unclear D gene. With 6 bases removed from V and 0 bases from J, the gap between germline ends came to 12 bases. CDR1 and CDR2 from the germline V gene are MNHEY and SVGAGI. The CDR3 loop spans 14 amino acids. The CDR3 loop is CASRTSRTSYEQYF. CDR3 bases: TGTGCCAGCAGGACCTCCCGCACCTCCTACGAGCAGTACTTC.

V and J are TRBV13 and TRBJ2-7; no clear D gene. Between the trimmed V and J ends, which lost 0 bases and 5 bases, there was a span of 11 bases. Germline CDR1 PRHDT, CDR2 FYEKMQ (reference sequence). This CDR3 comprises 14 residues. CDR3 amino acids: CASSLGGFTDEQYF. CDR3 sequence (DNA): TGTGCCAGCAGCTTAGGAGGATTTACCGACGAGCAGTACTTC. The entire variable domain, with the rest obtained from reference TRBV13 and TRBJ2-7, is as follows: AAGVIQSPRHLIKEKRETATLKCYPIPRHDTVYWYQQGPGQDPQFLISFYEKMQSDKGSIPDRFSAQQFSDYHSELNMSSLELGDSALYFCASSLGGFTDEQYFGPGTRLTVT.

CDR3 region: CASSQEASGSFDEQYF. The CDR3 coding sequence is TGTGCCAGCAGCCAAGAAGCTAGCGGGAGTTTCGACGAGCAGTACTTC. The rearrangement uses TRBV5-4 and TRBJ2-7; 10 positions match TRBD2. The trim removed 4 bases at V and 5 bases at J, leaving 12 bases unmatched. The CDR3 is 16 amino acids. Germline V gene sequence: CDR1 SGHNT, CDR2 YYREEE (reference sequence).